A selection of T cell receptor beta chains follows, all from one sample in a study of shared clonotypes between healthy human individuals. Sequenced by immunoSEQ multiplex PCR; TCRdb stores in-frame clones only, minus some. This sample has some 630,000 clones, with approximately 96% found just once. Source material: naive CD8+ T cells sorted from blood. These receptor sequences come from a woman aged 25 to 39 in good health. CDR3s include the opening cysteine and the closing phenylalanine or tryptophan. D genes are given only for firm matches. Where a row states a size, it is once, few, many or the class of an expanded clone; other rows omit it.

TRBJ1-5,NA,once,16,TRBV23-1,CASTGGGRTSNQPQHF,TGCGCCAGCACCGGGGGGGGGCGAACGAGCAATCAGCCCCAGCATTTT
TRBJ1-5,NA,NA,17,TRBV14,CASSQAVGRTGNQPQHF,TGTGCCAGCAGCCAAGCCGTAGGACGGACGGGCAATCAGCCCCAGCATTTT
TRBJ2-7,NA,NA,14,TRBV7-9,CASSLVDGQYEQYF,TGTGCCAGCAGCTTAGTTGACGGACAGTACGAGCAGTACTTC
TRBJ2-5,TRBD1,NA,18,TRBV13,CASSHSGTGGMLQETQYF,TGTGCCAGCAGCCATTCCGGGACAGGGGGCATGCTTCAAGAGACCCAGTACTTC
TRBJ1-2,TRBD1,NA,15,TRBV10-3,CASSSGYGTGNGYTF,TGTGCCTCATCCTCCGGTTACGGGACAGGGAATGGCTACACCTTC
TRBJ2-7,TRBD1,NA,13,TRBV27,CASSLQGAYEQYF,TGTGCCAGCAGTTTACAGGGGGCCTACGAGCAGTACTTC
TRBJ1-5,TRBD1,NA,16,TRBV19,CASSLEGQGSNQPQHF,TGTGCCAGTAGTCTGGAGGGACAGGGAAGCAATCAGCCCCAGCATTTT
TRBJ2-1,TRBD2,NA,12,TRBV27,CASRGLGNEQFF,TGTGCCAGCCGGGGACTAGGCAATGAGCAGTTCTTC
TRBJ2-7,NA,NA,12,TRBV25-1,CASSEIGYEQYF,TGTGCCAGCAGTGAAATCGGCTACGAGCAGTACTTC
TRBJ2-1,NA,NA,13,TRBV7-3,CASSLEGTGEQFF,TGTGCCAGCAGCTTAGAGGGGACCGGCGAGCAGTTCTTC
TRBJ2-7,NA,NA,14,TRBV5-6,CASSFTNNLDEQYF,TGTGCCAGCAGCTTTACCAACAACCTGGACGAGCAGTACTTC
TRBJ2-5,NA,NA,14,TRBV7-9,CASSARELRGTQYF,TGTGCCAGCAGCGCCCGGGAGCTCAGGGGGACCCAGTACTTC
TRBJ1-2,NA,NA,17,TRBV6-4,CASSDSRYSTPNYGYTF,TGTGCCAGCAGTGACTCCAGGTACAGCACTCCTAACTATGGCTACACCTTC
TRBJ1-4,NA,NA,13,TRBV28,CASRERVGEKLFF,TGTGCCAGCAGAGAGCGAGTGGGTGAAAAACTGTTTTTT
TRBJ2-5,NA,NA,16,TRBV19,CASSIGGSSSNETQYF,TGTGCCAGTAGTATCGGGGGTTCGAGTAGCAACGAGACCCAGTACTTC
TRBJ2-1,TRBD1,NA,14,TRBV15,CATGRDRAYNEQFF,TGTGCCACCGGCCGGGACAGGGCTTACAATGAGCAGTTCTTC
TRBJ2-2,TRBD1,NA,15,TRBV27,CASSFGQGDTGELFF,TGTGCCAGCAGTTTTGGACAGGGAGACACCGGGGAGCTGTTTTTT
TRBJ2-3,TRBD2,NA,16,TRBV10-2,CASQRAPGLEADTQYF,TGCGCCAGCCAAAGAGCCCCGGGACTAGAAGCAGATACGCAGTATTTT